This TCR beta chain was documented in a study of blood T cell repertoires in COVID-19. As for the study in general: Samples representing acute and convalescent COVID-19 were sourced from the United States, Italy and Spain.

The CDR3 spans 16 residues. In germline, CDR1 is DFQATT, CDR2 SNEGSKA (reference sequence). V trimming: 3 bases; J trimming: 2 bases; junction bases outside the gene matches: 8. Authors' analysis steps: For nucleated cells, counts were estimated from reference gene primer amplification. Using immunoSEQ multiplex PCR, the repertoire was profiled, and TCRdb retains in-frame clones only, with some absent. V and J calls and clone size follow that table, whereas D and trimming were derived from the DNA. The top ten hold over 4.5% of the sample, which has roughly 250,000 clones, 75% to 85% seen once. Sample: peripheral blood. The chain links TRBV20-1 to TRBJ2-3; 10 bases are a match to TRBD2. The receptor was derived from a human donor in a cohort sampled during active COVID-19. CDR3 bases: TGCAGTGCTAGTACCAGCGGGAGGGGGTTCACAGATACGCAGTATTTT. It is translated as CSASTSGRGFTDTQYF.